This TCR beta chain was captured by sequencing in a study of OX40 agonist ivuxolimab in advanced cancers. This clone is a singleton in its sample. Germline values: CDR1 SGHVS, CDR2 FQNEAQ. This CDR3 spans 14 amino acids. Deletions cut 4 bases from V and 4 bases from J, with 12 bases between. Sequenced by immunoSEQ multiplex PCR; TCRdb stores in-frame clones only, minus some. The table shows under 90,000 clones, with about 90% occurring only once. The TCR sequence derives from an adult with an advanced solid tumor such as melanoma, head and neck, liver or kidney cancer. Sequences were derived from CD4+ or CD8+ T cells sorted from blood, sampled in a trial of the OX40 agonist ivuxolimab. This chain links TRBV7-8 with TRBJ2-3; D not resolved. As DNA, the CDR3 is TGTGCCAGCAGCTCCCGTTCGGTGGCAGATACGCAGTATTTT. Translating gives CASSSRSVADTQYF. The full variable domain, in which reference TRBV7-8 and TRBJ2-3 provide the parts outside the CDR3, is GAGVSQSPRYKVAKRGQDVALRCDPISGHVSLFWYQQALGQGPEFLTYFQNEAQLDKSGLPSDRFFAERPEGSVSTLKIQRTQQEDSAVYLCASSSRSVADTQYFGPGTRLTVL.